This record looks at one T cell receptor beta chain sequence and its context. The germline V gene has CDR1 SGHDN and CDR2 FVKESK. The CDR3 sequence is 14 residues long. The junction had 6 bases not matched to a gene; V was cut back by 5 bases and J by 4 bases. The data belong to a study of control samples from healthy donors and cancer patients. Measured with immunoSEQ multiplex PCR; TCRdb has only the in-frame clones, and not every one. The table includes around 53,000 clones, 80% to 90% detected once. The material sequenced was PBMCs. This sequence originates from a woman aged 45-65 years with lung cancer. The rearrangement joins TRBV14 to TRBJ1-2, with 8 bases aligning to TRBD1. In DNA, the CDR3 is TGTGCCAGCAGCTTCCGGACAGGGAGCTATGGCTACACCTTC. Its translation: CASSFRTGSYGYTF.